These 27 T cell receptor beta chains were sequenced from one sample in a study of read filtering for tumor transcriptome and immune sequencing. The library was built from 400 to 500 ng RNA with molecular barcoded adaptors for alpha/delta and beta/gamma chains. TCRdb independently ran MiXCR on the reads; one entry per CDR3 protein. The table shows about 130,000 distinct CDR3 sequences, with over 10% occurring only once. The sequencing sample was made of a population of CD138-negative cells sorted from bone marrow. All receptors come from a donor at least 40 years old with multiple myeloma.

In its sample, this clonotype was seen many times. The chain employs TRBV11-2 and TRBJ2-1; D unresolved. With 5 bases removed from V and 9 bases from J, the gap between germline ends came to 8 bases. Germline V gene lookup returns CDR1 SGHAT and CDR2 FQNNGV. This CDR3 has 11 amino acids. In DNA form, the CDR3 reads TGTGCCAGCAGCCGCTCCGCTGAGCAGTTCTTC. Translation: CASSRSAEQFF.

This clonotype has a count of ten or more. The chain joins TRBV5-1 to TRBJ2-3; 8 bases are a match to TRBD2. Germline CDR1 SGHRS, CDR2 YFSETQ. The V and J ends lost 2 bases and 0 bases, in that order; junction bases with no gene match: 8. The CDR3 runs to 17 residues. CDR3 loop: CASSFEGLVSSTDTQYF. In nucleotides, the CDR3 is TGCGCCAGCAGCTTTGAGGGACTAGTCTCTAGCACAGATACGCAGTATTTT.

This clonotype was counted many times. This sequence joins TRBV6-4 and TRBJ1-2; tentatively, D is TRBD1 (6 bases). This CDR3 has 15 amino acids. The V gene lost 6 bases and the J gene lost 4 bases, with 18 bases spanning the gap. Germline loops: CDR1 MRHNA, CDR2 SNTAGT. The CDR3 coding sequence is TGTGCCAGCAGGCCTGCATCGGACAGATTCTATGGCTACACCTTC. It yields the protein CASRPASDRFYGYTF.

As to this clonotype: This clone may be a read error of a much larger clone one base away. The V gene is TRBV2, the J gene TRBJ1-1, with a tentative D call TRBD1 (5 bases). The CDR3 has 12 amino acids. Germline CDR1 is SNHLY and CDR2 is FYNNEI. The CDR3 spells CASNQGGTEAYF. CDR3 sequence (DNA): TGTGCCAGCAACCAGGGTGGGACTGAAGCTTACTTT.

This clonotype showed up many times. The chain combines TRBV27 with TRBJ2-1, with D unclear. V was trimmed by 4 bases and J by 3 bases, leaving 7 bases between them. Germline CDR1 is MNHEY and CDR2 is SMNVEV (reference sequence). CDR3 size: 13 residues. Here the CDR3 DNA reads TGTGCCAGCAGTTCTCGACTCTACAATGAGCAGTTCTTC. Amino acid sequence: CASSSRLYNEQFF.

This clonotype was counted at least ten times. The chain links TRBV3-1 to TRBJ2-1; no firm D call. Trimming left V 4 bases short and J 6 bases short, with 7 bases between. Germline CDR1 reads LGHDT; CDR2 reads YNNKEL (reference sequence). CDR3 size: 12 residues. In DNA, the CDR3 is TGTGCCAGCAGCCCCCAGAGCAATGAGCAGTTCTTC. Encoded protein: CASSPQSNEQFF.

This clonotype was seen repeatedly, ten times or more. J is TRBJ1-4 and V is TRBV20-1; D is ambiguous. Trimming removed 8 bases from V and 0 bases from J, with 10 bases in between. This CDR3 has 13 residues. Germline CDR1 DFQATT, CDR2 SNEGSKA (reference sequence). The CDR3 region has the DNA TGCAGTTTTGGAGGTGCAACTAATGAAAAACTGTTTTTT. Residues: CSFGGATNEKLFF.

This clonotype came up a few times. The V gene is TRBV12-3 or TRBV12-4, the J gene TRBJ2-3; 7 nucleotides line up with TRBD2. The ends lost 6 bases at V and 6 bases at J; junction bases unmatched: 18. The CDR3 consists of 17 residues. CDR3 amino acids: CASSPTFLAGVADTQYF. For the CDR3, the DNA is TGTGCCAGCAGCCCTACCTTTCTTGCGGGAGTAGCTGATACGCAGTATTTT.

This clonotype was seen ten or more times. This chain connects TRBV12-3 or TRBV12-4 to TRBJ1-2, with D tentatively TRBD1 (5 bases). The V end lost 3 bases, the J end lost 2 bases, and 7 bases lay between the germline ends. CDR3 length: 13 residues. CDR3 DNA: TGTGCCAGCAGTTTGGGGGGAAACTATGGCTACACCTTC. This sequence encodes CASSLGGNYGYTF.

About this clonotype: Sequence at one end of the junction differs from germline and may be a read error. The chain couples TRBV2 to TRBJ2-5; possible D gene TRBD2, 6 bases. The CDR3 covers 15 residues. The germline CDR1 and CDR2 sequences are SNHLY and FYNNEI. The CDR3 region has the DNA TGTGCCGGCAGCTCTAGCGCCCTCCCTGGAGAGACCCAGTACTTC. Protein: CAGSSSALPGETQYF. The full variable domain, completed using reference TRBV2 and TRBJ2-5, is EPEVTQTPSHQVTQMGQEVILRCVPISNHLYFYWYRQILGQKVEFLVSFYNNEISEKSEIFDDQFSVERPDGSNFTLKIRSTKLEDSAMYFCAGSSSALPGETQYFGPGTRLLVL.

This clonotype was counted ten times or more. The chain recombines TRBV11-3 with TRBJ2-2; 8 bases map to TRBD2. V shed 3 bases and J 3 bases; nucleotides not matched to a gene: 3. CDR3 length: 15 amino acids. Germline V gene lookup returns CDR1 SGHNT and CDR2 YENEEA. CDR3: CASSLAGGDTGELFF. The CDR3, as DNA: TGTGCCAGCAGCTTGGCGGGAGGCGACACCGGGGAGCTGTTTTTT.

This clonotype was recorded at least ten times. The J gene is TRBJ2-1, the V gene TRBV4-3; 7 nucleotides match TRBD2. V lost 0 bases to trimming and J lost 9 bases; unmatched junction nucleotides: 8. The V gene's germline CDR1 is LGHNA and CDR2 YSLEER. There are 15 residues in the CDR3. The DNA of the CDR3 is TGCGCCAGCAGCCAAGAAATGGCGGGAGCGGTTGAGCAGTTCTTC. Amino acids: CASSQEMAGAVEQFF.

With regard to this clonotype: A single base separates this from a much larger clone, so it may be a read error. The V gene is TRBV29-1, the J gene TRBJ1-2; no reliable D call. Germline-derived CDR1 and CDR2 are SQVTM and ANQGSEA. This CDR3 has 13 residues. The CDR3 nucleotides read TGCGGCGTTGAACCAGCCCTGGGCCGGGGCTACACCTTC. This translates into CGVEPALGRGYTF. Full variable domain (missing parts from reference TRBV29-1 and TRBJ1-2): SAVISQKPSRDICQRGTSLTIQCQVDSQVTMMFWYRQQPGQSLTLIATANQGSEATYESGFVIDKFPISRPNLTFSTLTVSNMSPEDSSIYLCGVEPALGRGYTFGSGTRLTVV.

This clonotype was picked up many times. The rearrangement uses TRBV19 and TRBJ2-1, with D possibly being TRBD2 (6 bases). Trimming removed 1 base at V and 4 bases at J, with 17 bases between. CDR1 is LNHDA, CDR2 SQIVND, per germline (reference sequence). The length of the CDR3 is 17 residues. This chain's CDR3 is CASSIGGTSGLYNEQFF. The CDR3 region has the DNA TGTGCCAGTAGTATAGGGGGAACGAGCGGACTATACAATGAGCAGTTCTTC.

This clonotype came up a few times. At one of its ends the junction is not consistent with the germline gene, which may arise from a read error. V usage is TRBV6-4 and J usage is TRBJ2-1; the D is unclear. The CDR3 length is 14 residues. Germline values: CDR1 MRHNA, CDR2 SNTAGT. CDR3 amino acids: CASSELLGSGEQFF. The CDR3 DNA reads as TGCGCCAGCAGTGAATTGTTAGGTAGTGGCGAGCAGTTCTTC.

In its sample, this clonotype was seen many times. The genes are TRBV13 and TRBJ2-5, with 7 bases identical to TRBD2. This CDR3 spans 16 amino acids. J lost 4 bases, V lost 4 bases, and 12 bases had no gene match. CDR1 is PRHDT and CDR2 is FYEKMQ in the germline V gene (reference sequence). The CDR3, as DNA: TGTGCCAGCAGCTCCTTGGACGGCGGGAGTTTAGAGACCCAGTACTTC. Translating it yields CASSSLDGGSLETQYF.

This clonotype was found a few times. This CDR3 fails to terminate in the conserved phenylalanine or tryptophan, so it likely reflects a read error. The J gene is TRBJ2-3, the V gene TRBV18; no reliable D call. The ends were cut back, 6 bases at V and 6 bases at J, with 10 bases in the middle. Germline V gene sequence: CDR1 KGHSH, CDR2 LQKENI. The CDR3 consists of 12 residues. In nucleotides, the CDR3 is TGTGCCAGCTCGGAGACCGGGGATACGCAGTATTCT. Its translation: CASSETGDTQYS.

This clonotype was found a few times. The CDR3: CASSSTGGATGEQFF. CDR3 nucleotides: TGTGCCAGCAGCTCCACAGGGGGCGCAACCGGTGAGCAGTTCTTC. The chain links TRBV7-2 to TRBJ2-1, with 9 positions matching TRBD1. The CDR3 totals 15 residues. V was clipped by 4 bases and J by 9 bases; unmatched bases: 10. Germline lookup yields CDR1 SGHTA and CDR2 FQGNSA.

Regarding this clonotype: One base away lies a much larger clone, so this may be a sequencing read error. The chain recombines TRBV29-1 with TRBJ2-6; D perhaps matches TRBD1 (5 bases). Trimming removed 4 bases at V and 0 bases at J, with 10 bases between. CDR3 size: 15 residues. Germline V CDR1 and CDR2: SQVTM, ANQGSEA. In DNA, the CDR3 is TGCAGCGTTGGGGGCAGTTCCTCTGGGGCCAACGTCCTGACTTTC. It encodes CSVGGSSSGANVLTF. Together with reference TRBV29-1 and TRBJ2-6, the CDR3 gives the full variable domain: SAVISQKPSRDICQRGTSLTIQCQVDSQVTMMFWYRQQPGQSLTLIATANQGSEATYESGFVIDKFPISRPNLTFSTLTVSNMSPEDSSIYLCSVGGSSSGANVLTFGAGSRLTVL.

In its sample, this clonotype was seen many times. This sequence joins TRBV29-1 and TRBJ2-2; maybe TRBD2 (6 bases). Germline V CDR1 and CDR2: SQVTM, ANQGSEA. This CDR3 has 13 amino acids. The ends were cut back, 2 bases at V and 4 bases at J, with 8 bases in the middle. The CDR3 is CSVERERTGELFF. The CDR3 coding sequence is TGCAGCGTTGAACGGGAGCGCACCGGGGAGCTGTTTTTT.

This clonotype was seen many times. CDR3: CASSLVLISGYEQFF. CDR3 DNA sequence: TGCGCCAGCAGCTTGGTCCTAATCTCGGGATATGAGCAGTTCTTC. The gene calls are TRBV5-1 and TRBJ2-1, with D tentatively TRBD2 (5 bases). CDR1 is SGHRS, CDR2 YFSETQ, per germline. The ends were cut back, 0 bases at V and 8 bases at J, with 15 bases in the middle. The CDR3 is 15 residues long.

This clonotype was picked up a small number of times. The chain carries TRBV7-2 and TRBJ2-7; maybe TRBD1 (5 bases). V dropped 1 base and J dropped 6 bases, with 13 bases sitting between them. The CDR3 runs to 14 residues. Looked up from germline, CDR1 is SGHTA and CDR2 is FQGNSA. CDR3 region: CASSLEGAYSEQYF. The CDR3 bases are TGTGCCAGCAGCTTAGAAGGGGCCTATAGCGAGCAGTACTTC.

This clonotype was counted at least ten times. The CDR3 loop is CSASEPHESETQYF. In DNA form, the CDR3 reads TGCAGTGCCTCCGAGCCCCACGAGTCGGAGACCCAGTACTTC. This chain links TRBV20-1 with TRBJ2-5; D remains ambiguous. Germline V CDR1 and CDR2: DFQATT, SNEGSKA (reference sequence). The CDR3 spans 14 residues. V lost 6 bases to trimming and J lost 5 bases, with 19 bases between them.

This clonotype was detected many times. This chain uses TRBV2 with TRBJ1-3, with no clear D. Per the germline V gene, CDR1 is SNHLY and CDR2 is FYNNEI. Trimming removed 2 bases at V and 0 bases at J, with 8 bases between. CDR3 length equals 15 residues. CDR3 residues: CASSESDFSGNTIYF. The CDR3 coding sequence is TGTGCCAGCAGTGAATCGGATTTCTCTGGAAACACCATATATTTT.

With regard to this clonotype: Since a much larger clone is just one base distant, this may be a read error. The rearrangement uses TRBV14 and TRBJ2-7; either TRBD1 or TRBD2 may supply D (5 bases each). CDR1 and CDR2 from the germline V gene are SGHDN and FVKESK. The CDR3 runs to 14 residues. V gave up 3 bases and J gave up 4 bases, with 13 bases separating them. This CDR3 is CASSQRGTRYEQYF. CDR3 DNA: TGTGCCAGCAGCCAGAGAGGGACGCGTTACGAGCAGTACTTC.

This clonotype was picked up many times. This chain connects TRBV29-1 to TRBJ2-5, with no clear D. The CDR3 is 13 amino acids. V lost 6 bases and J lost 5, with 16 bases in between. Germline-derived CDR1 and CDR2 are SQVTM and ANQGSEA. In DNA, the CDR3 is TGCAGCGTCCGGCCAGTCCTCGGGGAGACCCAGTACTTC. Encoded protein: CSVRPVLGETQYF.

This clonotype has a count of ten or more. The DNA for the CDR3 is TGTGCCAGCAGCAAAAGACCGATCTCTGGGGCCAACGTCCTGACTTTC. Translation: CASSKRPISGANVLTF. The chain employs TRBV5-6 and TRBJ2-6; D not resolved. The V gene's germline CDR1 is SGHDT and CDR2 YYEEEE. V was pared by 4 bases and J by 0 bases, with 11 bases between. There are 16 residues in the CDR3.